The present T cell receptor beta chain was sequenced within a study of Ad26.COV2.S vaccination and SARS-CoV-2 variants. Study results and limitations: Reports say spike-specific CD8+ and CD4+ T cell responses covered substantial breadth after vaccination.

CDR3 length: 16 amino acids. From germline, CDR1 is LGHNA and CDR2 YSLEER. Trimming removed 0 bases at V and 1 base at J, with 9 bases between. As for treatment: some 19 received Ad26.COV2.S at low or high dose, single or two shots; about 5 received placebo; per-sample allocation not given. Sampling was performed 63 days after the first vaccine or placebo injection. Profiled with immunoSEQ multiplex PCR; TCRdb holds only in-frame clones, not every one. The sample has about 440,000 clones; about 92% are singletons. Comments on this clone: Its matching antigen is unknown.

The starting material was peripheral blood, obtained in a trial of Ad26.COV2.S vaccine versus placebo. The chain employs TRBV4-3 and TRBJ2-2, with no clear D. This receptor was obtained from a person between 18 and 59 years old who received the Ad26.COV2.S COVID-19 vaccine or a placebo. CDR3 amino acids: CASSQELGRNTGELFF. The CDR3, as DNA: TGCGCCAGCAGCCAAGAGCTAGGCCGGAACACCGGGGAGCTGTTTTTT.